This is a list of T cell receptor beta chains from one sample in a study of CD8+ T cells in alopecia areata. TCRdb's table, derived via immunoSEQ multiplex PCR, lists solely in-frame clones and lacks some. The sample lists about 110,000 clones, approximately 59% occurring once. Sequencing was done on a sample of CD8+ T cells sorted from blood. Receptors were obtained from a human donor in good health. The CDR3 runs from the conserved cysteine through the conserved F or W. The order of the fields is clone size, V gene, D gene, J gene, CDR3 DNA, CDR3 protein. The D gene is left open where the match is weak. Some rows mark clone size as missing; the rest say once, few, many or name a class of expanded clone.

size: -
V: TRBV2
D: -
J: TRBJ2-1
DNA: TGTGCCAGCAGGGGAACGACAGAGGGGGGGTTCTTC
CDR3: CASRGTTEGGFF

size: few
V: TRBV28
D: TRBD1
J: TRBJ2-7
DNA: TGTGCCAGCAGTTCTCCGGGACAGGGTTGGGAGCAGTACTTC
CDR3: CASSSPGQGWEQYF

size: -
V: TRBV9
D: TRBD1
J: TRBJ1-1
DNA: TGTGCCAGCAGCGTTATAACAGGGGCGAACACTGAAGCTTTCTTT
CDR3: CASSVITGANTEAFF

size: -
V: TRBV1
D: -
J: TRBJ2-5
DNA: TGCACCAGCAGCCAAGGAAGGGACGCTAGCGGGGCGGAGACCCAGTACTTC
CDR3: CTSSQGRDASGAETQYF

size: few
V: TRBV30
D: -
J: TRBJ1-4
DNA: TGTGCCTGGATGGGTAATTCGAGGCCCGAAAAACTGTTTTTT
CDR3: CAWMGNSRPEKLFF

size: few
V: TRBV29-1
D: -
J: TRBJ2-7
DNA: TGCAGCGCGGAAAGGGACCGTGGCGAGCAGTACTTC
CDR3: CSAERDRGEQYF

size: -
V: TRBV18
D: -
J: TRBJ1-5
DNA: TGTGCCAGCTCAGAATATCGGATTATTGGTCAGCCCCAGCATTTT
CDR3: CASSEYRIIGQPQHF

size: -
V: TRBV5-6
D: TRBD1
J: TRBJ2-7
DNA: TGTGCCAGCAGCCTCGGACAGGATCAAGAGCAGTACTTC
CDR3: CASSLGQDQEQYF

size: few
V: TRBV20-1
D: -
J: TRBJ2-3
DNA: TGCAGTTTAGAACACGCGGATACGCAGTATTTT
CDR3: CSLEHADTQYF

size: few
V: TRBV30
D: -
J: TRBJ2-7
DNA: TGTGCCTTCGGGGATTACTTTCGTTCCTCCTACGAGCAGTACTTC
CDR3: CAFGDYFRSSYEQYF